The rows below give T cell receptor beta chains drawn from one sample of a study of blood T cell repertoires in COVID-19. Libraries were prepared by immunoSEQ multiplex PCR; TCRdb keeps only in-frame clonotypes and omits some of them. The table has approximately 76,000 clones, less than 90% seen once. The material sequenced was peripheral blood. Source of these receptors: an elderly man in a cohort sampled during active COVID-19. Both conserved end residues are part of each CDR3. A D gene is named only where the DNA matches it firmly. Clone size is shown for a subset of rows, as once, few, many or a class of expanded clone.

v_call	cdr3_length	j_call	d_call	clone_size	cdr3_aa	cdr3_nt
TRBV3-1/TRBV3-2	14	TRBJ1-6	.	.	CASSHRTYNSPLHF	TGTGCCAGCAGCCACCGGACATATAATTCACCCCTCCACTTT
TRBV4-1	16	TRBJ1-3	.	.	CASSQDEGGSGNTIYF	TGCGCCAGCAGCCAAGATGAAGGGGGCTCTGGAAACACCATATATTTT
TRBV6-2/TRBV6-3	15	TRBJ2-1	TRBD2	.	CASSYGLAGGPGQFF	TGTGCCAGCAGTTATGGACTAGCGGGGGGACCCGGGCAGTTCTTC
TRBV18	14	TRBJ2-5	.	.	CASSPGQGGETQYF	TGTGCCAGCTCACCAGGGCAGGGTGGAGAGACCCAGTACTTC
TRBV5-1	17	TRBJ2-2	TRBD1	few	CASSGTGQGYGAGELFF	TGCGCCAGCAGCGGGACGGGACAGGGATATGGGGCCGGGGAGCTGTTTTTT
TRBV19	16	TRBJ2-1	TRBD2	.	CASSWTSGGVMDEQFF	TGTGCCAGTAGTTGGACTAGCGGGGGGGTTATGGATGAGCAGTTCTTC
TRBV5-1	15	TRBJ1-1	TRBD1	.	CASSVGQGFGTEAFF	TGCGCCAGCAGCGTAGGACAGGGTTTCGGCACTGAAGCTTTCTTT
TRBV9	14	TRBJ1-6	.	once	CASSSRERGSPLHF	TGTGCCAGCAGCTCCAGGGAAAGAGGTTCACCCCTCCACTTT
TRBV18	14	TRBJ2-1	TRBD1	.	CASSPPGQDNEQFF	TGTGCCAGCTCACCACCGGGACAGGACAATGAGCAGTTCTTC
TRBV4-3	17	TRBJ2-5	TRBD1	.	CASSHYPGAGGRETQYF	TGCGCCAGCAGCCACTACCCTGGGGCAGGGGGCCGAGAGACCCAGTACTTC
TRBV5-5	13	TRBJ2-5	.	few	CASSSPDQETQYF	TGTGCCAGCAGCAGTCCAGACCAAGAGACCCAGTACTTC
TRBV6-2/TRBV6-3	17	TRBJ2-7	.	.	CASSFPGRTTQSYEQYF	TGTGCCAGCAGTTTCCCTGGAAGGACTACTCAGAGCTACGAGCAGTACTTC
TRBV5-4	13	TRBJ1-1	TRBD1	.	CASSRGQAGAAFF	TGTGCCAGCAGCCGGGGACAGGCAGGAGCAGCTTTCTTT
TRBV7-3	15	TRBJ2-2	.	.	CASSLHRENTGELFF	TGTGCCAGCAGCTTACACAGGGAAAACACCGGGGAGCTGTTTTTT
TRBV27	14	TRBJ2-5	.	.	CASSSPSAQETQYF	TGTGCCAGCAGTTCCCCCTCAGCGCAAGAGACCCAGTACTTC
TRBV10-3	20	TRBJ2-3	TRBD2	.	CAISDSLAGGGESRTDTQYF	TGTGCCATCAGCGATTCTCTAGCGGGGGGGGGAGAGAGTCGCACAGATACGCAGTATTTT
TRBV9	16	TRBJ2-3	TRBD2	few	CASSVDGLAVTDTQYF	TGTGCCAGCAGCGTAGATGGACTAGCCGTAACAGATACGCAGTATTTT
TRBV18	14	TRBJ1-5	TRBD1	.	CASSPATGVQPQHF	TGTGCCAGCTCACCGGCGACAGGGGTGCAGCCCCAGCATTTT
TRBV7-8	16	TRBJ2-1	.	.	CASSVRPGSSYNEQFF	TGTGCCAGCAGCGTAAGACCGGGGTCATCCTACAATGAGCAGTTCTTC
TRBV7-2	16	TRBJ1-2	TRBD1	.	CASSLKLGGGLYGYTF	TGTGCCAGCAGCTTAAAGTTAGGGGGCGGGCTCTATGGCTACACCTTC
TRBV19	13	TRBJ1-2	TRBD1	.	CASSIRDRSGYTF	TGTGCCAGTAGTATCCGGGACAGATCTGGCTACACCTTC
TRBV5-1	16	TRBJ2-1	TRBD2	.	CASSGTSGGEYNEQFF	TGCGCCAGCAGCGGGACTAGCGGGGGCGAATACAATGAGCAGTTCTTC
TRBV19	15	TRBJ1-2	TRBD1	once	CASSPGTGPNYGYTF	TGTGCCAGTAGTCCGGGGACAGGACCTAACTATGGCTACACCTTC
TRBV19	16	TRBJ2-7	TRBD1	few	CASSSGQGFPSYEQYF	TGTGCCAGTAGTAGCGGACAGGGATTCCCCTCCTACGAGCAGTACTTC
TRBV5-5	16	TRBJ2-1	.	.	CASSFLTGTSYNEQFF	TGTGCCAGCAGCTTTCTGACAGGCACCTCCTACAATGAGCAGTTCTTC
TRBV2	14	TRBJ2-7	.	.	CASRPFTGFYEQYF	TGTGCCAGCAGACCCTTTACAGGGTTCTACGAGCAGTACTTC
TRBV5-4	15	TRBJ2-5	TRBD2	.	CASTTRAGVEETQYF	TGTGCCAGCACCACTAGAGCGGGGGTCGAAGAGACCCAGTACTTC
TRBV7-9	14	TRBJ1-1	.	.	CASSLGQQNTEAFF	TGTGCCAGCAGCTTAGGACAGCAAAACACTGAAGCTTTCTTT
TRBV5-1	14	TRBJ1-2	TRBD1	.	CASSLAGQGGGYTF	TGCGCCAGCAGCTTGGCCGGACAGGGGGGTGGCTACACCTTC
TRBV4-2	19	TRBJ2-2	.	few	CASSQDLGVGRANTGELFF	TGTGCCAGCAGCCAAGACCTTGGAGTCGGCAGGGCAAACACCGGGGAGCTGTTTTTT
TRBV5-5	14	TRBJ1-6	.	.	CASSLSGINSPLHF	TGTGCCAGCAGCTTGTCAGGAATTAATTCACCCCTCCACTTT
TRBV27	20	TRBJ1-6	.	.	CASSLYPVQPIGSYNSPLHF	TGTGCCAGCAGTTTATACCCGGTACAGCCTATTGGGTCCTATAATTCACCCCTCCACTTT
TRBV3-1/TRBV3-2	17	TRBJ2-1	TRBD2	.	CASSQDYSGLVYNEQFF	TGTGCCAGCAGCCAAGATTATAGCGGGTTGGTATACAATGAGCAGTTCTTC
TRBV11-3	13	TRBJ2-3	.	.	CASSLADTDTQYF	TGTGCCAGCAGCTTAGCAGACACAGATACGCAGTATTTT
TRBV7-9	17	TRBJ1-4	TRBD1	.	CASSSGTGDTTNEKLFF	TGTGCCAGCAGCTCCGGGACAGGGGATACAACTAATGAAAAACTGTTTTTT
TRBV27	15	TRBJ2-1	TRBD1	.	CASSPETGVGNEQFF	TGTGCCAGCAGTCCTGAGACAGGGGTCGGCAATGAGCAGTTCTTC
TRBV7-3	14	TRBJ2-3	.	.	CASSLNGGTDTQYF	TGTGCCAGCAGCTTAAACGGGGGAACAGATACGCAGTATTTT
TRBV7-3	13	TRBJ1-1	.	.	CASSLYGNTEAFF	TGTGCCAGCAGCTTATACGGGAACACTGAAGCTTTCTTT
TRBV5-1	16	TRBJ2-3	.	.	CASSLESRSSTDTQYF	TGCGCCAGCAGCTTGGAAAGCCGGTCTAGCACAGATACGCAGTATTTT
TRBV4-2	14	TRBJ2-1	.	.	CASSQEPRANEQFF	TGTGCCAGCAGCCAAGAGCCGAGGGCTAATGAGCAGTTCTTC
TRBV7-8	16	TRBJ1-2	.	.	CASSPSPGQFPEGYTF	TGTGCCAGCAGCCCATCCCCCGGACAGTTTCCGGAGGGCTACACCTTC
TRBV11-2	15	TRBJ2-4	.	once	CASSSGQQAKNIQYF	TGTGCCAGCAGTTCCGGACAGCAAGCCAAAAACATTCAGTACTTC
TRBV9	14	TRBJ1-2	TRBD1	.	CASSTTGQAIGYTF	TGTGCCAGCAGCACGACAGGACAGGCTATAGGCTACACCTTC
TRBV5-4	17	TRBJ2-1	TRBD2	once	CASSNALAGGYDNEQFF	TGTGCCAGCAGCAACGCCCTAGCGGGGGGGTACGACAATGAGCAGTTCTTC
TRBV19	14	TRBJ2-5	.	.	CASSIQGHQETQYF	TGTGCCAGTAGTATTCAGGGTCACCAAGAGACCCAGTACTTC
TRBV2	12	TRBJ2-1	TRBD2	.	CASSGSGSQQFF	TGTGCCAGCAGTGGGAGCGGGAGCCAGCAGTTCTTC
TRBV6-5	15	TRBJ2-2	.	.	CASRVGTPNTGELFF	TGTGCCAGCAGGGTCGGGACACCGAACACCGGGGAGCTGTTTTTT